The sequence of this T cell receptor beta chain was determined in a study of blood T cell repertoires in COVID-19. As for the study in general: Researchers got acute and convalescent COVID-19 samples from the United States, Italy and Spain. The analysed material was cDNA or gDNA that came from T cells, B-cell-depleted T cells, or PBMCs.

This CDR3 comprises 12 residues. Trimming removed 5 bases from V and 7 bases from J, with 11 bases in between. In the source study's methods: Reference gene primer amplification in the assay estimated nucleated cell counts. Libraries were prepared by immunoSEQ multiplex PCR; TCRdb keeps only in-frame clonotypes and omits some of them. V, J and clone size were drawn from that table, and D and trimming were deduced from the DNA. Among a few hundred thousand clones listed, less than 90% were seen once. The chain employs TRBV12-3 or TRBV12-4 and TRBJ1-2, with a tentative D call TRBD1 (5 bases). The TCR comes from a man aged 55-75 years with acute or convalescent COVID-19. Sequencing was carried out using peripheral blood. The DNA of the CDR3 is TGTGCCAGCAGTCCCGGGGGATTTGGCTACACCTTC. Its protein product is CASSPGGFGYTF.